These T cell receptor beta chains were read from a single sample in a study of shared clonotypes between healthy human individuals. TCRdb's table, derived via immunoSEQ multiplex PCR, lists solely in-frame clones and lacks some. The table records fewer than 650,000 clones, roughly 72% of them present only once. The sample comprised PBMCs. Receptors originate from a woman aged 40 to 55 in good health. Some clones in this sample may be carry-over from other donors' samples. Both conserved end residues are trimmed from each CDR3. The order of the fields is CDR3 protein, J gene, clone size, D gene, V gene. The D gene is left open where the match is weak. Clone size appears in some rows only: once, few, many, or a class for an expanded clone.

CDR3 protein: ASSTRAASYYNEQF; J gene: TRBJ2-1; clone size: NA; D gene: NA; V gene: TRBV27
CDR3 protein: ASGSPDSMIDDEQF; J gene: TRBJ2-1; clone size: NA; D gene: NA; V gene: TRBV12-5
CDR3 protein: ATLDRGTDTQY; J gene: TRBJ2-3; clone size: few; D gene: TRBD1; V gene: TRBV10-2
CDR3 protein: ASSRGDFTRETQY; J gene: TRBJ2-5; clone size: few; D gene: NA; V gene: TRBV14
CDR3 protein: ASSFSVRQVNEKLF; J gene: TRBJ1-4; clone size: few; D gene: NA; V gene: TRBV5-1
CDR3 protein: ATSRDRGTYNEQF; J gene: TRBJ2-1; clone size: NA; D gene: NA; V gene: TRBV15
CDR3 protein: AIRRDSRADTQY; J gene: TRBJ2-3; clone size: few; D gene: TRBD1; V gene: TRBV10-3
CDR3 protein: ASSPGLTGANYGYT; J gene: TRBJ1-2; clone size: NA; D gene: NA; V gene: TRBV18
CDR3 protein: ASSMANYGYT; J gene: TRBJ1-2; clone size: NA; D gene: NA; V gene: TRBV7-9
CDR3 protein: ASRVAELSGELF; J gene: TRBJ2-2; clone size: NA; D gene: NA; V gene: TRBV7-9
CDR3 protein: ASSLRRSSGRKIQETQY; J gene: TRBJ2-5; clone size: NA; D gene: TRBD2; V gene: TRBV5-8
CDR3 protein: ASSVRPEQGPNSGANVLT; J gene: TRBJ2-6; clone size: NA; D gene: TRBD1; V gene: TRBV9
CDR3 protein: ASSQQGWTEAF; J gene: TRBJ1-1; clone size: NA; D gene: TRBD1; V gene: TRBV11-2
CDR3 protein: ASSQRDRAGQPQH; J gene: TRBJ1-5; clone size: few; D gene: TRBD1; V gene: TRBV4-1
CDR3 protein: ASSVLPSGSYEQY; J gene: TRBJ2-7; clone size: NA; D gene: TRBD2; V gene: TRBV9
CDR3 protein: AWTYRAGAGAF; J gene: TRBJ1-1; clone size: few; D gene: NA; V gene: TRBV30
CDR3 protein: ASSLDIGMFYEQY; J gene: TRBJ2-7; clone size: NA; D gene: NA; V gene: TRBV28